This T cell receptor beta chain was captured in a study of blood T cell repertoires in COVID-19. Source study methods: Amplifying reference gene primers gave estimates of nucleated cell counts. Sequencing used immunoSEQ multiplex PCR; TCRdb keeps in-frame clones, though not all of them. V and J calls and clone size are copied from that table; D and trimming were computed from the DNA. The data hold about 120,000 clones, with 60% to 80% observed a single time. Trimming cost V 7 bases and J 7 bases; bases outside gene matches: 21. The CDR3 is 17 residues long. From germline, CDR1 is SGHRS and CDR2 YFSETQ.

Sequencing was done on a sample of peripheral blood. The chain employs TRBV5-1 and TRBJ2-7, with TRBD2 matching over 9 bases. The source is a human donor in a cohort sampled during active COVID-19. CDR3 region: CASALTQGVAGAGEQYF. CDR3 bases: TGCGCCAGCGCCTTGACTCAGGGGGTAGCGGGGGCCGGGGAGCAGTACTTC.